Listed below are T cell receptor beta chains from one sample, sequenced in a study of identical twins. TCRdb recomputed calls from the 5' RACE reads with MiXCR, one row per CDR3 protein. The table lists some 560,000 distinct CDR3 sequences, around 9.6% of them singletons. In addition, the sample was reused for a study of yellow fever vaccine responses in identical twins.

The sample was PBMCs. These receptors came from a woman under 30 in good health. Each CDR3 is given with its conserved first and last residue. Fields, in order: V gene, clone size, D gene, J gene, CDR3 length, CDR3 protein, CDR3 DNA. D genes are given only for firm matches. The size of a clone is reported for some rows only, either as once, few or many, or as a class for expanded clones.

TRBV15	NA	NA	TRBJ2-3	14	CATSKDTSTDTQYF	TGTGCCACCAGCAAGGACACGAGCACAGATACGCAGTATTTT
TRBV28	NA	TRBD1	TRBJ2-2	19	CASSGMPSGQGRLTGELFF	TGTGCCAGCAGTGGGATGCCTTCGGGACAGGGAAGACTTACCGGGGAGCTGTTTTTT
TRBV28	NA	TRBD1	TRBJ2-7	13	CTSSHSGQGQQYF	TGTACCAGCAGTCATTCGGGACAGGGCCAGCAGTACTTC
TRBV5-1	many	TRBD1	TRBJ2-3	14	CASSVRDSTDTQYF	TGCGCCAGCAGCGTCCGGGACAGTACAGATACGCAGTATTTT
TRBV7-2	NA	NA	TRBJ1-6	16	CASSLALGRGKSPLHF	TGTGCCAGCAGCTTAGCGCTAGGCAGGGGCAAGTCACCCCTCCACTTT
TRBV6-4	many	NA	TRBJ1-1	19	CASGLQEVPSYDGHTEAFF	TGTGCCAGCGGGCTGCAGGAAGTCCCCTCTTATGACGGTCACACTGAAGCTTTCTTT
TRBV12-3/TRBV12-4	many	NA	TRBJ1-6	14	CASRGPRGNSPLHF	TGTGCCAGCAGGGGGCCTCGGGGTAATTCACCCCTCCACTTT
TRBV7-6	NA	TRBD1	TRBJ2-3	14	CASSFRQGPDTQYF	TGTGCCAGCAGCTTTAGACAGGGGCCAGATACGCAGTATTTT
TRBV7-2	NA	NA	TRBJ2-5	15	CASSLGGEARETQYF	TGTGCCAGCAGCTTAGGGGGCGAGGCCCGAGAGACCCAGTACTTC
TRBV5-1	many	TRBD1	TRBJ2-3	17	CASSQTDADRVIDTQYF	TGCGCCAGCAGCCAAACTGACGCGGACAGGGTAATAGATACGCAGTATTTT
TRBV20-1	NA	NA	TRBJ2-1	14	CSASITAGPYEQFF	TGCAGTGCTAGCATAACAGCAGGGCCGTATGAGCAGTTCTTC
TRBV12-3/TRBV12-4	many	NA	TRBJ1-1	12	CASRGTSTEAFF	TGTGCCAGCAGGGGGACATCCACTGAAGCTTTCTTT
TRBV7-3	NA	TRBD2	TRBJ2-3	16	CASSPGGAGDADTQYF	TGTGCCAGCAGCCCGGGTGGGGCGGGAGATGCAGATACGCAGTATTTT
TRBV29-1	NA	TRBD1	TRBJ1-2	13	CSVGGTGGVGYTF	TGCAGCGTCGGTGGGACAGGGGGTGTGGGCTACACCTTC
TRBV7-9	many	NA	TRBJ2-5	14	CASSLEARQETQYF	TGTGCCAGCAGCTTAGAAGCTAGACAAGAGACCCAGTACTTC
TRBV20-1	NA	TRBD2	TRBJ2-3	13	CSGRTSGKNTQYF	TGCAGTGGACGGACTAGCGGGAAGAATACGCAGTATTTT
TRBV6-2/TRBV6-3	few	NA	TRBJ1-2	20	CASSYRFNRLGLGQDYGYTF	TGTGCCAGCAGTTACCGCTTCAATCGCCTCGGGTTGGGCCAGGACTATGGCTACACCTTC
TRBV18	NA	NA	TRBJ2-5	16	CASSPLYTSFQETQYF	TGTGCCAGCTCACCACTTTATACGTCTTTCCAAGAGACCCAGTACTTC
TRBV18	many	NA	TRBJ2-7	13	CASSPKQGYEQYF	TGTGCCAGCTCACCCAAACAGGGATACGAGCAGTACTTC
TRBV25-1	NA	TRBD1	TRBJ2-5	17	CASSENNGQGFRETQYF	TGTGCCAGCAGTGAGAATAATGGACAGGGGTTCAGGGAGACCCAGTACTTC
TRBV5-1	few	NA	TRBJ1-1	12	CASSLSKGEAFF	TGCGCCAGCAGCTTGAGCAAAGGTGAAGCTTTCTTT
TRBV6-2/TRBV6-3	few	NA	TRBJ2-2	11	CASLYTGELFF	TGTGCCAGTCTGTACACCGGGGAGCTGTTTTTT
TRBV7-2	many	TRBD1	TRBJ1-1	18	CASSSRPPGQGVNTEAFF	TGTGCCAGCAGCTCTAGACCCCCGGGACAGGGCGTGAACACTGAAGCTTTCTTT
TRBV5-1	few	NA	TRBJ1-2	16	CASSWGPNEGPYGYTF	TGCGCCAGCAGCTGGGGGCCCAATGAGGGCCCCTATGGCTACACCTTC
TRBV20-1	NA	NA	TRBJ2-7	13	CSARSGLAYEQYF	TGCAGTGCTAGATCAGGGCTAGCCTACGAGCAGTACTTC
TRBV12-3/TRBV12-4	many	NA	TRBJ2-5	15	CASSLSAGAWETQYF	TGTGCCAGCAGTTTATCGGCAGGGGCGTGGGAGACCCAGTACTTC
TRBV27	many	NA	TRBJ1-5	14	CASGLVRGNQPQHF	TGTGCCAGCGGACTAGTACGGGGCAATCAGCCCCAGCATTTT
TRBV3-1	NA	NA	TRBJ2-3	15	CASSQAGRPADTQYF	TGTGCCAGCAGCCAAGCCGGGCGCCCGGCAGATACGCAGTATTTT
TRBV5-6	many	NA	TRBJ2-7	13	CASSLAVLYEQYF	TGTGCCAGCAGCTTGGCAGTTCTTTACGAGCAGTACTTC
TRBV11-2	few	TRBD2	TRBJ2-1	19	CASSFLWGTSGGSYNEQFF	TGTGCCAGCAGCTTTCTCTGGGGGACTAGCGGGGGGTCCTACAATGAGCAGTTCTTC
TRBV7-2	many	TRBD2	TRBJ2-7	14	CASSLSPSGDEQYF	TGTGCCAGCAGCTTATCCCCTAGCGGGGATGAGCAGTACTTC
TRBV6-2/TRBV6-3	many	TRBD1	TRBJ2-7	13	CASTDRGIYEQYF	TGTGCCAGCACCGACAGGGGCATCTACGAGCAGTACTTC
TRBV7-6	NA	TRBD2	TRBJ2-1	19	CASSLKWGSGGSSYNEQFF	TGTGCCAGCAGCTTAAAGTGGGGTAGCGGGGGGAGCTCCTACAATGAGCAGTTCTTC
TRBV11-2	NA	TRBD2	TRBJ2-2	18	CASSLRLAGVPGTGELFF	TGTGCCAGCAGCTTACGACTAGCGGGAGTTCCTGGCACCGGGGAGCTGTTTTTT
TRBV7-8	NA	NA	TRBJ1-1	12	CASSSKNTEAFF	TGTGCCAGCAGCTCGAAGAACACTGAAGCTTTCTTT
TRBV7-9	NA	NA	TRBJ2-1	15	CASTPGLSSYNEQFF	TGTGCCAGCACCCCGGGACTTTCCTCCTACAATGAGCAGTTCTTC
TRBV20-1	few	NA	TRBJ2-3	11	CSAGDADTQYF	TGCAGTGCTGGGGATGCAGATACGCAGTATTTT
TRBV20-1	many	TRBD2	TRBJ2-2	16	CSARVALAENTGELFF	TGCAGTGCTAGAGTTGCACTAGCGGAGAACACCGGGGAGCTGTTTTTT
TRBV10-3	many	TRBD2	TRBJ2-7	16	CAITPVGGRSSYEQYF	TGTGCCATCACCCCGGTCGGCGGGAGGAGCTCCTACGAGCAGTACTTC
TRBV30	few	NA	TRBJ1-5	12	CAWSVDTQPQHF	TGTGCCTGGAGTGTTGATACTCAGCCCCAGCATTTT
TRBV12-3/TRBV12-4	many	TRBD2	TRBJ2-2	14	CATIEAGSTGELFF	TGTGCCACCATAGAAGCGGGGTCGACCGGGGAGCTGTTTTTT
TRBV6-1	NA	NA	TRBJ2-7	15	CASSEVRGFSGEQYF	TGTGCCAGCAGTGAAGTAAGGGGGTTTTCGGGGGAGCAGTACTTC
TRBV27	many	NA	TRBJ1-2	13	CASSATGSYGYTF	TGTGCCAGCAGCGCGACAGGAAGCTATGGCTACACCTTC
TRBV20-1	NA	NA	TRBJ1-5	14	CSARDQRENQPQHF	TGCAGTGCTAGAGATCAAAGGGAGAATCAGCCCCAGCATTTT
TRBV12-3/TRBV12-4	many	TRBD2	TRBJ2-2	16	CASSSTSGRTTGELFF	TGTGCCAGCAGTTCTACTAGCGGGCGGACCACCGGGGAGCTGTTTTTT
TRBV6-2/TRBV6-3	few	TRBD1	TRBJ1-1	12	CASSSQGSEAFF	TGTGCCAGCAGTTCACAGGGGTCCGAAGCTTTCTTT
TRBV24-1	NA	NA	TRBJ2-5	12	CATAGIGETQYF	TGTGCCACCGCAGGGATTGGAGAGACCCAGTACTTC
TRBV5-8	NA	TRBD2	TRBJ2-1	14	CASIPSGSYNEQFF	TGTGCCAGCATACCTAGCGGGAGTTACAATGAGCAGTTCTTC
TRBV24-1	many	NA	TRBJ2-3	14	CATSDLPGLDTQYF	TGTGCCACCAGTGATTTGCCAGGGCTAGATACGCAGTATTTT
TRBV5-1	few	NA	TRBJ2-1	14	CASSMDISYNEQFF	TGCGCCAGCAGCATGGACATCTCCTACAATGAGCAGTTCTTC
TRBV4-3	NA	NA	TRBJ2-7	15	CASSPGPTGRGEQYF	TGCGCCAGCAGCCCCGGCCCCACAGGGAGGGGCGAGCAGTACTTC
TRBV10-3	many	TRBD2	TRBJ2-3	15	CAISGTSGRADTQYF	TGTGCCATCAGTGGGACTAGCGGGAGAGCAGATACGCAGTATTTT
TRBV7-6	few	TRBD2	TRBJ2-1	15	CASGREASSYNEQFF	TGTGCCAGCGGGAGGGAGGCGAGCTCCTACAATGAGCAGTTCTTC
TRBV20-1	few	TRBD2	TRBJ2-7	12	CSAPGGGDEQYF	TGCAGTGCTCCTGGGGGAGGGGACGAGCAGTACTTC
TRBV20-1	NA	NA	TRBJ2-1	14	CSARDRTTPTWQFF	TGCAGTGCCAGAGATCGGACCACGCCTACATGGCAGTTCTTC
TRBV20-1	NA	NA	TRBJ2-1	12	CSARGGGNEKFF	TGCAGTGCTAGAGGGGGAGGTAATGAGAAGTTCTTC
TRBV11-2	NA	TRBD2	TRBJ2-3	17	CASSPGGKRVSTDTQYF	TGTGCCAGCAGCCCGGGGGGGAAAAGGGTCAGCACAGATACGCAGTATTTT
TRBV20-1	few	TRBD2	TRBJ2-5	15	CSASTLREFRETQYF	TGCAGTGCTTCTACCTTGCGGGAGTTCAGGGAGACCCAGTACTTC
TRBV7-2	NA	NA	TRBJ1-6	15	CASSPRWGGDSPLHF	TGTGCCAGCAGCCCCCGGTGGGGGGGGGATTCACCCCTCCACTTT
TRBV20-1	few	NA	TRBJ1-5	13	CSAKSGVEQPQHF	TGCAGTGCAAAGAGCGGGGTAGAACAGCCCCAGCATTTT